What follows are 5 T cell receptor beta chains derived from one specimen sequenced in a study of cytomegalovirus exposure and HLA in healthy donors. The PCR made use of 60 Vbeta and 13 Jbeta primers. Data came from immunoSEQ multiplex PCR; TCRdb stores just in-frame clones and leaves some out. The data contain under 150,000 clones, 65% to 90% of them singletons. The sequencing input was PBMCs. All receptors come from a girl aged 2 to 9 in good health and CMV-seronegative.

The V gene is TRBV9, the J gene TRBJ2-3; D is undetermined. Germline V CDR1 and CDR2: SGDLS, YYNGEE. Trimming stripped 4 bases from V and 6 bases from J, with 12 bases between. The CDR3 spans 13 residues. The chain's CDR3 is CASSSKSVDTQYF. The CDR3 nucleotides are TGTGCCAGCAGCAGTAAGAGTGTTGATACGCAGTATTTT.

This chain uses TRBV7-9 with TRBJ1-4; TRBD1 matches 9 bases. Trimming cost V 7 bases and J 4 bases; bases outside gene matches: 10. Germline assignment: CDR1 SEHNR and CDR2 FQNEAQ (reference sequence). The CDR3 covers 16 residues. CDR3 residues: CASTRTGVGFNEKLFF. The CDR3, as DNA: TGTGCCAGCACCAGGACAGGGGTCGGCTTTAATGAAAAACTGTTTTTT.

The chain couples TRBV11-2 to TRBJ1-1; D not resolved. The CDR3 length is 13 residues. The germline CDR1 and CDR2 sequences are SGHAT and FQNNGV. Trimming left V 1 base short and J 8 bases short, with 11 bases between. CDR3 amino acids: CASSLGLGREAFF. The CDR3 coding sequence is TGTGCCAGCAGCTTAGGCTTGGGGAGGGAAGCTTTCTTT.

V is TRBV2 and J is TRBJ2-5; 16 positions match TRBD2. The length of the CDR3 is 15 residues. The trim removed 8 bases at V and 2 bases at J, leaving 2 bases unmatched. Germline V gene sequence: CDR1 SNHLY, CDR2 FYNNEI. CDR3: CASGTSGGVQETQYF. For the CDR3, the DNA is TGTGCCAGCGGGACTAGCGGGGGGGTGCAAGAGACCCAGTACTTC.

CDR3 DNA sequence: TGTGCCAGCAGCTTAGAATTGGGGGCCCGGGCTTTCTTT. Translated: CASSLELGARAFF. The chain combines TRBV7-2 with TRBJ1-1; possibly TRBD1 for D (6 bases). V was clipped by 1 base and J by 11 bases, with 14 bases between them. Looked up from germline, CDR1 is SGHTA and CDR2 is FQGNSA. The CDR3 spans 13 residues.